Listed below are T cell receptor beta chains from one sample, sequenced in a study of blood T cell repertoires in COVID-19. The repertoire was sequenced with immunoSEQ multiplex PCR; TCRdb's copy has only in-frame clones and lacks some. Here the sample spans 190,000 or so clones, 88% being singletons. Input material: peripheral blood. The source of these receptors is a woman in her thirties with acute or convalescent COVID-19. Both conserved end residues are trimmed from each CDR3. Each record gives: J gene, V gene, CDR3 protein.

J: TRBJ2-1
V: TRBV2
CDR3: AGGPSSYNEQF

J: TRBJ1-6
V: TRBV19
CDR3: ASSLRQSYNSPLH

J: TRBJ2-5
V: TRBV12-3/TRBV12-4
CDR3: ASSPYGETQY

J: TRBJ2-7
V: TRBV19
CDR3: AKDRDLGEQY

J: TRBJ2-1
V: TRBV23-1
CDR3: ASSQSVAKPSYNEQF

J: TRBJ2-2
V: TRBV9
CDR3: ASRQENTGELF

J: TRBJ2-6
V: TRBV9
CDR3: ASSVLGANVLT

J: TRBJ1-3
V: TRBV6-5
CDR3: ASGTDRSSGNTIY

J: TRBJ2-2
V: TRBV11-2
CDR3: ASSLTSGAGELF

J: TRBJ2-7
V: TRBV7-2
CDR3: ASSLSPGSYEQY

J: TRBJ2-7
V: TRBV28
CDR3: ASNPGSRNLYEQY

J: TRBJ2-1
V: TRBV7-9
CDR3: ASSSLYNEQF

J: TRBJ2-1
V: TRBV7-8
CDR3: ASSFDSSYNEQF

J: TRBJ2-7
V: TRBV18
CDR3: ASSPPGTTLNYEQY

J: TRBJ2-2
V: TRBV11-3
CDR3: ASSRDSTGELF

J: TRBJ1-1
V: TRBV28
CDR3: ASTLSMNTEAF

J: TRBJ2-7
V: TRBV5-1
CDR3: ASSFTGSSYEQY

J: TRBJ2-7
V: TRBV11-2
CDR3: AAGNYEQY

J: TRBJ2-1
V: TRBV15
CDR3: ATSRDGGAYNEQF

J: TRBJ2-1
V: TRBV18
CDR3: ASSPPPGTAYNEQF

J: TRBJ2-7
V: TRBV15
CDR3: ATSRGGTSGIQGTYEQY

J: TRBJ1-4
V: TRBV12-2
CDR3: ASRRIISGINEKLF

J: TRBJ1-3
V: TRBV3-1/TRBV3-2
CDR3: ASSQDHRVVSGNTIY

J: TRBJ1-3
V: TRBV4-2
CDR3: ASSQDQGGTIY

J: TRBJ2-1
V: TRBV27
CDR3: ASSLWESADEQF

J: TRBJ2-3
V: TRBV11-3
CDR3: ASSLETGGAGSTDTQY

J: TRBJ1-2
V: TRBV24-1
CDR3: ATSEPGGPIYGYT